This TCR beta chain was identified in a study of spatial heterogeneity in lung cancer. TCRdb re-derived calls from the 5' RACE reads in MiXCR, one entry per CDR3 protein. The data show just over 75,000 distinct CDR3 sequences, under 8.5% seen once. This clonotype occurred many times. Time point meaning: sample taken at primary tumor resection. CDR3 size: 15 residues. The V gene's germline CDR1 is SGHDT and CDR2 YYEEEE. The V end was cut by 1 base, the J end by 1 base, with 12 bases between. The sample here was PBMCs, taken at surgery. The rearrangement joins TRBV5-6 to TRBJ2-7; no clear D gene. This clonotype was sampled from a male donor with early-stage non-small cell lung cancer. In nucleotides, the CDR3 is TGTGCCAGCAGCTTGTTATCCAGTCTGTCCTACGAGCAGTACTTC. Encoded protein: CASSLLSSLSYEQYF.